These T cell receptor beta chains were read from a single sample in a study of shared clonotypes between healthy human individuals. The assay was immunoSEQ multiplex PCR, and TCRdb's table has in-frame clones only and misses some. The sample lists more than 2 million clones, almost 96% occurring once. The material sequenced was naive CD4+ T cells sorted from blood. The receptors shown here come from a young man in good health. CDR3s include the opening cysteine and the closing phenylalanine or tryptophan. The order of the fields is clone size, D gene, J gene, V gene, CDR3 protein, CDR3 DNA. D genes are given only for firm matches. For some rows the clone size is stated as once, few or many, or as a class when expanded; others skip it.

NA,NA,TRBJ1-5,TRBV6-6,CASSHGEGVDQPQHF,TGTGCCAGCAGTCACGGGGAGGGGGTGGATCAGCCCCAGCATTTT
NA,TRBD1,TRBJ1-6,TRBV5-1,CASSFQGGDSPLHF,TGCGCCAGCAGCTTTCAGGGGGGCGATTCACCCCTCCACTTT
NA,NA,TRBJ1-2,TRBV20-1,CSATLGNGYTF,TGCAGTGCAACCCTGGGTAACGGCTACACCTTC
once,NA,TRBJ2-7,TRBV21-1,CASSKGQIFTYEQYF,TGTGCCAGCAGCAAAGGACAGATCTTCACCTACGAGCAGTACTTC
NA,NA,TRBJ1-2,TRBV2,CASRQAGVYGYTF,TGTGCCAGCAGGCAGGCGGGGGTCTATGGCTACACCTTC
NA,NA,TRBJ1-1,TRBV7-6,CASSLRGQDTEAFF,TGTGCCAGCAGCCTCCGTGGCCAGGACACTGAAGCTTTCTTT
NA,NA,TRBJ1-1,TRBV10-3,CAISGTAREAFF,TGTGCCATCAGTGGCACAGCCCGTGAAGCTTTCTTT
NA,NA,TRBJ1-1,TRBV18,CASSPEAAEAFF,TGTGCCAGCTCACCAGAGGCGGCTGAAGCTTTCTTT
NA,TRBD2,TRBJ2-1,TRBV29-1,CSGGTSGNNEQFF,TGCAGCGGGGGGACTAGCGGGAACAATGAGCAGTTCTTC
NA,NA,TRBJ1-1,TRBV13,CASSFGSSGAAEAFF,TGTGCCAGCAGCTTCGGCAGTTCGGGGGCCGCTGAAGCTTTCTTT
NA,NA,TRBJ1-1,TRBV29-1,CSVVRLLNTEAFF,TGCAGCGTTGTCCGGCTTTTGAACACTGAAGCTTTCTTT
NA,NA,TRBJ2-7,TRBV5-1,CASSFGQSYEQYF,TGCGCCAGCAGCTTTGGACAGTCCTACGAGCAGTACTTC
once,NA,TRBJ1-1,TRBV2,CASTERTEAFF,TGTGCCAGCACTGAGCGCACTGAAGCTTTCTTT
NA,NA,TRBJ1-2,TRBV7-2,CASSSQGGDGYTF,TGTGCCAGCAGTTCCCAGGGTGGAGATGGCTACACCTTC
NA,TRBD1,TRBJ2-2,TRBV5-1,CASSLPDRAGELFF,TGCGCCAGCAGCTTGCCGGACAGGGCCGGGGAGCTGTTTTTT
NA,TRBD1,TRBJ2-3,TRBV28,CASSLRDRGPDTQYF,TGTGCCAGCAGCCTCCGGGACAGGGGACCAGATACGCAGTATTTT
NA,NA,TRBJ2-7,TRBV7-2,CASSPEKYEQYF,TGTGCCAGCAGCCCGGAGAAGTACGAGCAGTACTTC
NA,NA,TRBJ2-2,TRBV5-1,CASSLVTVSTGELFF,TGCGCCAGCAGCTTGGTGACAGTATCCACCGGGGAGCTGTTTTTT
NA,NA,TRBJ2-1,TRBV29-1,CSVSGIAYNEQFF,TGCAGCGTTAGCGGTATCGCCTACAATGAGCAGTTCTTC
NA,TRBD1,TRBJ1-4,TRBV6-6,CASSYHRTGGDEKLFF,TGTGCCAGCAGTTACCACAGGACAGGGGGCGATGAAAAACTGTTTTTT
NA,NA,TRBJ1-1,TRBV6-5,CASSYADTEAFF,TGTGCCAGCAGTTACGCCGATACTGAAGCTTTCTTT
NA,TRBD2,TRBJ2-7,TRBV7-2,CASSRLAGPAYEQYF,TGTGCCAGCAGCCGGCTAGCGGGTCCCGCCTACGAGCAGTACTTC
NA,NA,TRBJ2-7,TRBV19,CASRIKSGSYEQYF,TGTGCCAGTAGAATAAAGTCCGGGTCCTACGAGCAGTACTTC
NA,TRBD1,TRBJ1-3,TRBV29-1,CSVPGTAGNTIYF,TGCAGCGTGCCCGGGACAGCTGGAAACACCATATATTTT
NA,NA,TRBJ1-2,TRBV4-1,CASSQDPDSIYGYTF,TGCGCCAGCAGCCAAGATCCCGACAGTATCTATGGCTACACCTTC
NA,NA,TRBJ2-2,TRBV4-3,CASSQESPGELFF,TGCGCCAGCAGCCAAGAGAGTCCCGGGGAGCTGTTTTTT
NA,NA,TRBJ1-3,TRBV7-9,CASSYPGGSGNTIYF,TGTGCCAGCAGTTACCCGGGGGGCTCTGGAAACACCATATATTTT